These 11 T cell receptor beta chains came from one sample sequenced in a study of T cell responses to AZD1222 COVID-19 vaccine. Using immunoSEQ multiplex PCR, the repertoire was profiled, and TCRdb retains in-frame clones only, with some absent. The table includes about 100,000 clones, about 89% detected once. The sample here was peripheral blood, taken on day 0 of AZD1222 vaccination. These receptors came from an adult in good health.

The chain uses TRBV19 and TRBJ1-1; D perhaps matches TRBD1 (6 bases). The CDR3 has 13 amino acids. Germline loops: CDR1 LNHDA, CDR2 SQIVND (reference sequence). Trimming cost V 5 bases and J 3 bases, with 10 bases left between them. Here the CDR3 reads CASSHRVDTEAFF. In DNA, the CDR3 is TGTGCCAGTAGTCACAGGGTCGACACTGAAGCTTTCTTT.

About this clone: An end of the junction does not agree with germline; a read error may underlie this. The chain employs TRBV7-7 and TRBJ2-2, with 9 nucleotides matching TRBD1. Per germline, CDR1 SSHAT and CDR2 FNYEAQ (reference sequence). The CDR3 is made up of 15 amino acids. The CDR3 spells CASSPDRGYTGELFF. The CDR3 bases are TGTGCTAGCAGCCCGGACAGGGGATACACCGGGGAGCTGTTTTTT. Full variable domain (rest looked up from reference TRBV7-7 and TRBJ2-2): GAGVSQSPRYKVTKRGQDVTLRCDPISSHATLYWYQQALGQGPEFLTYFNYEAQPDKSGLPSDRFSAERPEGSISTLTIQRTEQRDSAMYRCASSPDRGYTGELFFGEGSRLTVL.

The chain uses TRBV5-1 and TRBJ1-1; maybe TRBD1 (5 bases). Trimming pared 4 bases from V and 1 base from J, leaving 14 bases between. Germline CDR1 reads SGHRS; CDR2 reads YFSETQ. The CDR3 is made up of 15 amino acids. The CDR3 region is CASSQTGQTNTEAFF. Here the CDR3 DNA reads TGCGCCAGCAGCCAGACCGGACAAACGAACACTGAAGCTTTCTTT.

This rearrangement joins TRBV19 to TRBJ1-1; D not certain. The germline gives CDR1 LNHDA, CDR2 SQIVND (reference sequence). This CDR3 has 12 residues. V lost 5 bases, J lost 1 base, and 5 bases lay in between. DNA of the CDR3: TGTGCCAGTAGTTTGAGGAACACTGAAGCTTTCTTT. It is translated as CASSLRNTEAFF.

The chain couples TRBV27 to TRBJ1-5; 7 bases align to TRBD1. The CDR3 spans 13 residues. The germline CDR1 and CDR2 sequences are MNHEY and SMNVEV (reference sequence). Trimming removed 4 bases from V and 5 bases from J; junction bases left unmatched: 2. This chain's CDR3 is CASSWDSHQPQHF. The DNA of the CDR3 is TGTGCCAGCAGTTGGGACAGCCATCAGCCCCAGCATTTT.

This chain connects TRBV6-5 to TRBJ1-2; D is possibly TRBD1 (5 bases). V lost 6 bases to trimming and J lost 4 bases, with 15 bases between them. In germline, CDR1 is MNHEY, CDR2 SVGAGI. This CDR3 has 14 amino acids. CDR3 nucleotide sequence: TGTGCCAGCAGGTCGGGGGTCGGGGCCTATGGCTACACCTTC. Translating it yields CASRSGVGAYGYTF.

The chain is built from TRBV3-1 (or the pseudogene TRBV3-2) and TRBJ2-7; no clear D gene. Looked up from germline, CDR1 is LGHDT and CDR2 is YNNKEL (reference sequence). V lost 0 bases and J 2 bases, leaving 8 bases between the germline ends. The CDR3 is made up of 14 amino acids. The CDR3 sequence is CASSQDRPPYEQYF. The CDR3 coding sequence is TGTGCCAGCAGCCAAGATCGTCCCCCCTACGAGCAGTACTTC.

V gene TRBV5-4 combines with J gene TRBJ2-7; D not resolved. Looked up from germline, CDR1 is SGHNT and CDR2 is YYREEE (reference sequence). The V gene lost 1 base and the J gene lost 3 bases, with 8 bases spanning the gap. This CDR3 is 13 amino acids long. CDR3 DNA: TGTGCCAGCAGCTTGCGACACCACTACGAGCAGTACTTC. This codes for CASSLRHHYEQYF.

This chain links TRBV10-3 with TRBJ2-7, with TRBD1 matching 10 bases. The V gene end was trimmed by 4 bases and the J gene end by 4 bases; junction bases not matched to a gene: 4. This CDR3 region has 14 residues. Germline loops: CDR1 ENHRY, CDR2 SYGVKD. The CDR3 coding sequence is TGTGCCATCAGTGGGGACAGGGGAGGTTACGAGCAGTACTTC. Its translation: CAISGDRGGYEQYF.

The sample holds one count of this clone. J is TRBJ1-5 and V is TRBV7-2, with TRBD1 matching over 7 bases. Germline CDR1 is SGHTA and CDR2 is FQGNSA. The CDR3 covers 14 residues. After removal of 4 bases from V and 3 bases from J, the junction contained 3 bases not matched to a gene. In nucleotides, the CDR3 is TGTGCCAGCAGCTGGGACAGCTTCAATCAGCCCCAGCATTTT. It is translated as CASSWDSFNQPQHF.

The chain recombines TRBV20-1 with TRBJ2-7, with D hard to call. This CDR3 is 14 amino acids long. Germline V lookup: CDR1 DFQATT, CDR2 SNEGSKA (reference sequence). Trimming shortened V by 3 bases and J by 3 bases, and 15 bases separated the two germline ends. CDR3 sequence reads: CSASSRGPNYEQYF. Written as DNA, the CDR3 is TGCAGTGCTAGTAGCCGCGGTCCAAACTACGAGCAGTACTTC.